This T cell receptor (beta chain) was captured in a study of post-analysis software for immune sequencing data. Study-wide context: Disease courses included relapsing-remitting, secondary progressive and progressive-relapsing multiple sclerosis.

The TCR beta cDNA libraries carried unique molecular identifiers. Yield was roughly 500,000 cDNA molecules from 1 to 10 million T cells. A single record per CDR3 protein comes from TCRdb applying MiXCR to the PCR reads. The sample yields about 770,000 distinct CDR3 sequences, roughly 46% seen once. Regarding the study as a whole: F measure clustering grouped samples strongly by preparation batch. When compared against controls, multiple sclerosis patients showed significantly lower normalized Chao1 diversity. Roughly 5 TRBV segments were significantly more frequent in patients than in controls. TRBV5-6, TRBV5-1 and TRBV20-1 were among these segments.

This clonotype was seen only a few times. Antigen unknown. The CDR3 sequence is 13 residues long. V was clipped by 2 bases and J by 6 bases, with 12 bases between them. The germline V gene encodes CDR1 SGHRS and CDR2 YFSETQ. This chain joins TRBV5-1 and TRBJ2-7; D might be TRBD1 (6 bases). This receptor was obtained from a girl under 18 with multiple sclerosis. Source material: blood. CDR3 DNA: TGCGCCAGCAGCTTAGACAGGTCCCTCGAGCAGTACTTC. Translated: CASSLDRSLEQYF.